This T cell receptor beta chain was retrieved from a study of T cells in Graves' hyperthyroidism and ophthalmopathy. The CDR3 totals 16 residues. V was clipped by 2 bases and J by 6 bases, with 18 bases between them. Germline loops: CDR1 KGHDR, CDR2 SFDVKD. Study results and limitations: Clonotypes that were expanded in thyroid above 0.001 mostly appeared in blood too.

Using RNA transcripts as the source, TCR beta CDR3 regions were amplified. The HTBI primer set drove a first-round RT-PCR of the TCR CDR3. TCRdb called the multiplex PCR reads again in MiXCR, with one record for every CDR3 protein. The table records 50,000 to 60,000 distinct CDR3 sequences, approximately 52% of them present only once. This clonotype was seen more than once but under ten times. Its antigen is unidentified. The sequenced sample was blood. The chain has TRBV24-1 and TRBJ1-2, with D possibly being TRBD1 (5 bases). This TCR was recovered from a woman aged 50 to 65 with Graves' ophthalmopathy. The CDR3: CATSDSTPTGDDGYTF. The CDR3 DNA follows: TGTGCCACCAGTGATTCAACACCGACGGGGGACGATGGCTACACCTTC.